This TCR beta chain is drawn from a study of molecular identifiers for immune sequencing clone quantification. Across the study: RNA from 20,000 or 100,000 naive CD8 cells was split five ways in replicates, with four sequenced.

Points on this clonotype: An end of the junction differs from the germline gene, which may be a read error.

The CDR3 is 14 amino acids. Germline V lookup: CDR1 SEHNR, CDR2 FQNEAQ (reference sequence). Bulk libraries came from a prior protocol with listed TCR primers. TCRdb reprocessed the PCR reads with MiXCR, giving one entry per CDR3 protein. The sample contains roughly 86,000 distinct CDR3 sequences, roughly 19% of which appear only once. The chain links TRBV7-9 to TRBJ2-2; D is possibly TRBD1 (7 bases). The clonotype was recovered from a human donor in good health. Some libraries in this study had Jurkat cell RNA spiked in. The sequencing sample was made of naive CD8+ T cells from blood, with Jurkat cell RNA spiked in. Subset here: FACS-sorted CD8+CD4-CCR7+CD45RA+ naive T cells. The CDR3 nucleotides are TGTGCCAGCAGCGACAGGGCCAACACCGGGGGGCTGTTTTTT. As protein: CASSDRANTGGLFF.